This record covers a single TCR beta chain. Researchers took RNA transcripts and amplified the TCR beta CDR3 regions from them. HTBI primers drove first-round RT-PCR of the TCR CDR3. Each CDR3 protein gets one entry after TCRdb re-called the multiplex PCR reads with MiXCR. This table holds 600,000 or so distinct CDR3 sequences, roughly 16% found once. The data derive from a study of T cells in Graves' hyperthyroidism and ophthalmopathy. The overall study: Staff took peripheral blood when the initial diagnosis was made, before any treatment began.

V lost 4 bases and J lost 5; bases outside the gene matches: 4. The CDR3 runs to 14 residues. Germline CDR1 reads LNHDA; CDR2 reads SQIVND (reference sequence). The source is a woman younger than 45 with Graves' hyperthyroidism. The specimen was blood. This chain links TRBV19 with TRBJ2-2, with 7 bases aligning to TRBD2. The CDR3 nucleotides read TGTGCCAGTAGTAGTCGGGGGGTGACCGGGGAGCTGTTTTTT. It is translated as CASSSRGVTGELFF.